This T cell receptor beta chain was recorded in a study of blood T cell repertoires in COVID-19. This table comes from immunoSEQ multiplex PCR, and its TCRdb copy is limited to in-frame clones, with some not included. The data hold 70,000 to 95,000 clones, with 85% to 90% observed a single time. V was clipped by 4 bases and J by 7 bases; unmatched bases: 13. Per germline, CDR1 MDHEN and CDR2 SYDVKM. This CDR3 comprises 17 residues. The chain links TRBV28 to TRBJ1-4, with 9 bases that match TRBD1. This receptor was obtained from a woman between 65 and 79 years old with acute or convalescent COVID-19. Sequencing was done on a sample of peripheral blood. The CDR3 DNA reads TGTGCCAGCAGTTCCCCGGACAGGGGTGCTTTGTTTGAAAAACTGTTTTTT. This codes for CASSSPDRGALFEKLFF.